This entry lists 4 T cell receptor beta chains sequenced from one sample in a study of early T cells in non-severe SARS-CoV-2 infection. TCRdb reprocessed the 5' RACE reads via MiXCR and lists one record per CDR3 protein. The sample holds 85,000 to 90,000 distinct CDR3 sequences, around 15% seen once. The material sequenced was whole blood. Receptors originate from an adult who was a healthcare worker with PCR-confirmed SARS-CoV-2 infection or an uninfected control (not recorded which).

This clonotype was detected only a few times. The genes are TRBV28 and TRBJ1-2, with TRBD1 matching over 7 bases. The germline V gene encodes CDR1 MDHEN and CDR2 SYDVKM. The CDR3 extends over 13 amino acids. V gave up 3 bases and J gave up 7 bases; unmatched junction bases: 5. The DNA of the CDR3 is TGTGCCAGCAGTTTTCAGAGGGGGCCTGGCTACACCTTC. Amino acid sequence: CASSFQRGPGYTF.

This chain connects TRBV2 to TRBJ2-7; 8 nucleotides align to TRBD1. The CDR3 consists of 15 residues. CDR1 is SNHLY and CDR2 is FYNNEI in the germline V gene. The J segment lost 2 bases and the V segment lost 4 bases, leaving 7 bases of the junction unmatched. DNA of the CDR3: TGTGCCAGCAGTGGGAGGACAGGGACCCCCTACGAGCAGTACTTC. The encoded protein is CASSGRTGTPYEQYF.

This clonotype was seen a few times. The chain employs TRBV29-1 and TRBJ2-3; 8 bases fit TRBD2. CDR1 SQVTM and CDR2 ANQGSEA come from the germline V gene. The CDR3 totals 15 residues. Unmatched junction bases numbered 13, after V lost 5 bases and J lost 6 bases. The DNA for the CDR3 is TGCAGCGTTAAGGCGGTAACGGGGGGGCCCGATACGCAGTATTTT. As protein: CSVKAVTGGPDTQYF.

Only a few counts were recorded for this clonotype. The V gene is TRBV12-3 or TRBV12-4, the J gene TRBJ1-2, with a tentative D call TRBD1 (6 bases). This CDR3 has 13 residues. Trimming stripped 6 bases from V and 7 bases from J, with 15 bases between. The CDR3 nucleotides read TGTGCCAGCAGCCCGGACTGGGGGGCTGGCTACACCTTC. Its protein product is CASSPDWGAGYTF.